The rows below give T cell receptor beta chains drawn from one sample of a study of blood T cell repertoires in COVID-19. The method was immunoSEQ multiplex PCR; TCRdb's version includes in-frame clones alone and lacks a portion of them. The sample carries roughly 130,000 clones, just under 85% recorded once. Sample: PBMCs or T cells enriched from blood (not recorded which). These receptors were collected from a man aged 50 to 59 who had recovered from COVID-19. The CDR3 runs from the conserved cysteine through the conserved F or W. A D gene is named only where the DNA matches it firmly. For some rows the clone size is stated as once, few or many, or as a class when expanded; others skip it.

. | few | TRBJ2-7 | TRBV6-1 | TGTGCCAGCAGTGAAGAGGAGCGTGGCGAGCAGTACTTC | CASSEEERGEQYF
. | . | TRBJ1-2 | TRBV7-2 | TGTGCCAGCAGCCAGTCCCCCCCAGACAGCTATGGCTACACCTTC | CASSQSPPDSYGYTF
TRBD2 | . | TRBJ2-4 | TRBV11-2 | TGTGCCAGCAGCTACTCGGGGGGGACCGCTAAAAACATTCAGTACTTC | CASSYSGGTAKNIQYF
. | . | TRBJ1-2 | TRBV5-1 | TGCGCCAGCAGCTTGGACAGATTCTATGGCTACACCTTC | CASSLDRFYGYTF
. | . | TRBJ1-2 | TRBV11-2 | TGTGCCAGCAGCCAGAACAGGAACTATGGCTACACCTTC | CASSQNRNYGYTF
. | . | TRBJ1-5 | TRBV27 | TGTGCCAGCACCCCCGGCGTAGGGGGCAATCAGCCCCAGCATTTT | CASTPGVGGNQPQHF
. | . | TRBJ1-5 | TRBV9 | TGTGCCAGCAGCCCCGGACAGATTAATCAGCCCCAGCATTTT | CASSPGQINQPQHF
TRBD1 | . | TRBJ1-5 | TRBV7-2 | TGTGCCAGCAGCTTACAGGGGGCCAATCAGCCCCAGCATTTT | CASSLQGANQPQHF
. | . | TRBJ1-2 | TRBV7-2 | TGTGCCAGCAGCTTATCCAGGAGGGAATCAGCTAACTATGGCTACACCTTC | CASSLSRRESANYGYTF
TRBD1 | . | TRBJ1-1 | TRBV29-1 | TGCAGCGTTGGACGGGACAGGGGTTCTAACACTGAAGCTTTCTTT | CSVGRDRGSNTEAFF
TRBD1 | . | TRBJ2-7 | TRBV5-1 | TGCGCCAGCAGCTTGGAGGGACAGAGCTCCTACGAGCAGTACTTC | CASSLEGQSSYEQYF
. | . | TRBJ1-6 | TRBV2 | TGTGCCAGCAGTGAAGCTAGAGGGGGAGCTGGTTCACCCCTCCACTTT | CASSEARGGAGSPLHF
TRBD2 | . | TRBJ2-7 | TRBV9 | TGTGCCAGCACCCCAGGGACTAGCGGGGCCTACGAGCAGTACTTC | CASTPGTSGAYEQYF
TRBD1 | . | TRBJ2-2 | TRBV5-1 | TGCGCCAGCAGCTTGGGAGGGGGCGGATCCGGGGAGCTGTTTTTT | CASSLGGGGSGELFF
. | . | TRBJ2-1 | TRBV21-1 | TGTGCCAGCAGCAAAGTCGGAGGGAACAATGAGCAGTTCTTC | CASSKVGGNNEQFF